Listed here are 18 T cell receptor beta chains from one sample, sequenced in a study of blood T cell repertoires in COVID-19. Using immunoSEQ multiplex PCR, the repertoire was profiled, and TCRdb retains in-frame clones only, with some absent. The sample records fewer than 300,000 clones, 85% being singletons. The sequencing sample was made of peripheral blood. The receptors were sampled from a human donor in a cohort sampled during active COVID-19.

This sequence joins TRBV2 and TRBJ1-6; D perhaps matches TRBD1 (5 bases). Per the germline V gene, CDR1 is SNHLY and CDR2 is FYNNEI. The CDR3 length is 15 residues. Trimming cost V 5 bases and J 9 bases, with 17 bases left between them. The chain's CDR3 is CASSPLGIQGSPLHF. The CDR3 DNA reads TGTGCCAGCAGTCCATTGGGCATTCAGGGTTCACCCCTCCACTTT.

The rearrangement links TRBV5-4 to TRBJ2-1; 10 bases are a match to TRBD2. Unmatched junction bases numbered 2, after V lost 2 bases and J lost 3 bases. Germline CDR1 is SGHNT and CDR2 is YYREEE (reference sequence). This CDR3 has 15 amino acids. The CDR3 sequence is CASSLRLAGYNEQFF. CDR3 DNA sequence: TGTGCCAGCAGCTTAAGACTAGCGGGCTACAATGAGCAGTTCTTC.

This clone was found a few times. The CDR3 DNA reads as TGTGCCAGTAGTATGGTAGCAGGGATGAACACTGAAGCTTTCTTT. Its protein is CASSMVAGMNTEAFF. The chain is built from TRBV19 and TRBJ1-1, with D perhaps matching TRBD1 (5 bases). Trimming removed 3 bases at V and 0 bases at J, with 11 bases between. CDR3 size: 15 residues. Per the germline V gene, CDR1 is LNHDA and CDR2 is SQIVND (reference sequence). Looking up the rest from reference TRBV19 and TRBJ1-1 gives the full variable domain: DGGITQSPKYLFRKEGQNVTLSCEQNLNHDAMYWYRQDPGQGLRLIYYSQIVNDFQKGDIAEGYSVSREKKESFPLTVTSAQKNPTAFYLCASSMVAGMNTEAFFGQGTRLTVV.

This clone has a handful of counts. The chain carries TRBV6-1 and TRBJ2-1; 10 bases match TRBD2. Germline lookup yields CDR1 MNHNS and CDR2 SASEGT. J lost 12 bases, V lost 1 base, and 0 bases had no gene match. This CDR3 is built from 12 residues. CDR3 in amino acids: CASSEVAGGQFF. CDR3 DNA: TGTGCCAGCAGTGAAGTAGCGGGGGGGCAGTTCTTC.

This chain connects TRBV7-2 to TRBJ2-2; D is uncertain. V was shortened by 1 base and J by 5 bases, with 8 bases between the two germline ends. This CDR3 region has 14 residues. CDR1 is SGHTA, CDR2 FQGNSA, per germline. CDR3 sequence reads: CASSLVSGTGELFF. The CDR3 nucleotides read TGTGCCAGCAGCTTAGTTTCCGGGACCGGGGAGCTGTTTTTT.

This clone appeared a single time. This sample also contains other DNA sequences that code for the same CDR3. The J gene is TRBJ1-5, the V gene TRBV6-6; 8 bases are shared with TRBD1. The length of the CDR3 is 13 residues. After removal of 4 bases from V and 6 bases from J, the junction contained 2 bases not matched to a gene. Germline-derived CDR1 and CDR2 are MNHNY and SVGAGI (reference sequence). CDR3 loop: CASSSQGGQPQHF. CDR3 DNA: TGTGCCAGCAGTTCACAGGGGGGTCAGCCCCAGCATTTT.

The rearrangement joins TRBV18 to TRBJ2-2; a possible D gene is TRBD2 (6 bases). Per the germline V gene, CDR1 is KGHSH and CDR2 is LQKENI. Between the trimmed V and J ends, which lost 6 bases and 0 bases, there was a span of 11 bases. This CDR3 region has 15 residues. CDR3 DNA: TGTGCCAGCTCGCCTAGCGACGCGAACACCGGGGAGCTGTTTTTT. Translation gives CASSPSDANTGELFF. Drawing the rest from reference TRBV18 and TRBJ2-2, the complete variable domain is NAGVMQNPRHLVRRRGQEARLRCSPMKGHSHVYWYRQLPEEGLKFMVYLQKENIIDESGMPKERFSAEFPKEGPSILRIQQVVRGDSAAYFCASSPSDANTGELFFGEGSRLTVL.

The genes are TRBV5-1 and TRBJ2-3; 8 bases are shared with TRBD2. The CDR3 is 16 amino acids. Looked up from germline, CDR1 is SGHRS and CDR2 is YFSETQ. V was clipped by 5 bases and J by 0 bases; unmatched bases: 8. CDR3 DNA sequence: TGCGCCAGCAGTAGCAGTAGCGGGGTCAGCACAGATACGCAGTATTTT. It encodes CASSSSSGVSTDTQYF.

The chain is built from TRBV12-3 or TRBV12-4 and TRBJ2-3; 11 positions match TRBD2. This CDR3 region has 13 residues. V dropped 6 bases and J dropped 8; count of bases not matched to a gene: 4. The CDR3 loop is CASRLAGASTQYF. The CDR3 DNA sequence: TGTGCCAGCAGACTAGCGGGAGCAAGTACGCAGTATTTT.

V is TRBV9 and J is TRBJ2-2, with 7 bases that match TRBD2. This CDR3 comprises 16 residues. Germline CDR1 reads SGDLS; CDR2 reads YYNGEE. V was clipped by 4 bases and J by 1 base; unmatched bases: 7. The CDR3 coding sequence is TGTGCCAGCAGCACCCTTCGGGGGGAGAACACCGGGGAGCTGTTTTTT. Protein sequence: CASSTLRGENTGELFF. The full variable domain, with the rest looked up from reference TRBV9 and TRBJ2-2, is DSGVTQTPKHLITATGQRVTLRCSPRSGDLSVYWYQQSLDQGLQFLIQYYNGEERAKGNILERFSAQQFPDLHSELNLSSLELGDSALYFCASSTLRGENTGELFFGEGSRLTVL.

This chain connects TRBV20-1 to TRBJ1-4, with D possibly being TRBD1 (5 bases). Germline assignment: CDR1 DFQATT and CDR2 SNEGSKA (reference sequence). Trimming took off 3 bases at V and 5 bases at J, with 16 bases between the two ends. CDR3 length equals 15 residues. This CDR3 reads CSASNPGGMNEKLFF. As DNA, the CDR3 is TGCAGTGCTAGTAATCCCGGGGGGATGAATGAAAAACTGTTTTTT.

This chain joins TRBV3-1 (or the pseudogene TRBV3-2) and TRBJ2-1; 9 nucleotides agree with TRBD1. CDR3 length: 14 amino acids. The V gene's germline CDR1 is LGHDT and CDR2 YNNKEL (reference sequence). Trimming took 8 bases from V and 0 from J; bases not matched to a gene: 2. As DNA, the CDR3 is TGTGCCAGCGGACAGGGGAACTCCTACAATGAGCAGTTCTTC. It yields the protein CASGQGNSYNEQFF.

The V and J genes are TRBV3-1 (or the pseudogene TRBV3-2) and TRBJ2-5; TRBD1 agrees at 8 bases. Trimming took 0 bases from V and 5 from J; bases not matched to a gene: 11. Germline V gene lookup returns CDR1 LGHDT and CDR2 YNNKEL (reference sequence). The CDR3 is 17 amino acids. The CDR3 DNA sequence: TGTGCCAGCAGCCAAGACCCCATTACGACAGGGGCGGAGACCCAGTACTTC. Encoded protein: CASSQDPITTGAETQYF.

The rearrangement joins TRBV24-1 to TRBJ2-3, with 11 bases fitting TRBD2. V was clipped by 4 bases and J by 3 bases; unmatched bases: 8. CDR3 length equals 17 residues. From germline, CDR1 is KGHDR and CDR2 SFDVKD. The CDR3 spells CATSESPTSGNTDTQYF. The DNA of the CDR3 is TGTGCCACCAGTGAATCACCGACTAGCGGGAATACAGATACGCAGTATTTT.

This clone was seen only a few times. Mismatch with germline at one junction end may stem from a read error. The chain employs TRBV28 and TRBJ2-7, with D perhaps TRBD2 (5 bases). The length of the CDR3 is 12 residues. CDR1 is MDHEN, CDR2 SYDVKM, per germline. In nucleotides, the CDR3 is TGCCGTTCGGGGAAAAGCTCCTACGAGCAGTACTTC. Translated, it gives CRSGKSSYEQYF.

This rearrangement joins TRBV6-5 to TRBJ2-4; possibly TRBD2 for D (5 bases). The CDR3 length is 16 residues. Trimming cost V 0 bases and J 6 bases, with 15 bases left between them. Germline lookup yields CDR1 MNHEY and CDR2 SVGAGI. The CDR3 DNA reads TGTGCCAGCAGTTACTCTCGGACGCCGGGGAGAAACATTCAGTACTTC. It codes for CASSYSRTPGRNIQYF.

The CDR3 region has the DNA TGCAGTGCTAGAGAGCAGCGGGGCTACACCTTC. Translating gives CSAREQRGYTF. The chain couples TRBV20-1 to TRBJ1-2, with D hard to call. Trimming stripped 0 bases from V and 8 bases from J, with 7 bases between. The CDR3 covers 11 residues. Germline V gene data show CDR1 as DFQATT and CDR2 as SNEGSKA (reference sequence).

The chain recombines TRBV6-5 with TRBJ2-7, with D tentatively TRBD2 (6 bases). Germline V lookup: CDR1 MNHEY, CDR2 SVGAGI. The CDR3 totals 14 residues. V dropped 7 bases and J dropped 0 bases, with 13 bases sitting between them. The CDR3 nucleotides are TGTGCCAGCACCCCAGATAGCGGCTCCTACGAGCAGTACTTC. It codes for CASTPDSGSYEQYF.